One and the same sample provided the 13 T cell receptor beta chains below, sequenced in a study of tumor-infiltrating lymphocytes in primary liver carcinoma. The study co-extracted DNA and RNA from about 20-30 mg of unsorted bulk tissue. The investigators made TCR beta cDNA from approximately 0.5 ug total RNA, using a constant-region primer. What produced the TCR beta libraries was three nested multiplex PCR rounds using slightly modified ARM-PCR. TRBV1-TRBV30 forward and Cbeta reverse primers drove the first two approximately 10-cycle rounds. One entry per CDR3 protein, called by TCRdb with MiXCR from the multiplex PCR reads. The table has 150,000 to 200,000 distinct CDR3 sequences, roughly 80% seen once. The sample comprised tumor tissue from primary liver carcinoma. The receptors stem from a middle-aged man with primary liver carcinoma and hepatitis B virus infection.

The chain combines TRBV12-3 or TRBV12-4 with TRBJ1-5, with unresolved D. The V gene lost 8 bases and the J gene lost 7 bases, with 15 bases spanning the gap. The CDR3 length is 13 residues. The CDR3 protein is CASCPGVEQPQHF. The DNA of the CDR3 is TGTGCCAGCTGTCCCGGGGTAGAGCAGCCCCAGCATTTT.

A note on this clonotype: Because the CDR3's place on the DNA is in doubt, the DNA is left out and the CDR3 is given as listed by TCRdb. V usage is TRBV5-5 and J usage is TRBJ2-7; the listed D gene, TRBD1, was not tested against the DNA. The CDR3 totals 16 residues, both ends included. CDR1 is SGHKS, CDR2 YYEKEE, per germline (reference sequence). CDR3 amino acids: CASSFFGTGIIYEHYF.

This clonotype was found once. A much larger clone lies one base from this, so it may be a read error. The chain recombines TRBV7-9 with TRBJ1-1; D not certain. Trimming pared 1 base from V and 4 bases from J, leaving 7 bases between. Germline V lookup: CDR1 SEHNR, CDR2 FQNEAQ (reference sequence). The CDR3 is 13 amino acids. CDR3 coding DNA: TGTGCCAGCAGCTTAGGATCAGGCACTGAAGCTTTCTTT. It specifies CASSLGSGTEAFF.

As concerns this clonotype: This likely comes from a read error, as the CDR3 has no conserved phenylalanine or tryptophan at its end. The chain couples TRBV6-5 to TRBJ2-7; 11 positions match TRBD2. This CDR3 has 15 amino acids. The germline V gene encodes CDR1 MNHEY and CDR2 SVGAGI. The CDR3 nucleotides are TGTGTCAGCAGTTCCCCCGGGACTAGCGGATACGAGCAGTACATC. Encoded protein: CVSSSPGTSGYEQYI.

A note on this clonotype: The junction and the germline gene differ at one end; a read error may be behind it. V gene TRBV28 combines with J gene TRBJ1-4, with unresolved D. The CDR3 spans 16 residues. The germline gives CDR1 MDHEN, CDR2 SYDVKM. The chain's CDR3 is CASTYFSGPSPEKLLF. The CDR3, as DNA: TGTGCCAGCACCTACTTCTCTGGACCGAGCCCTGAAAAACTGTTATTT.

The V and J genes are TRBV6-6 and TRBJ2-7, with D unresolved. CDR1 and CDR2 (germline): MNHNY, SVGAGI (reference sequence). This CDR3 has 14 amino acids. The ends were cut back, 4 bases at V and 13 bases at J, with 23 bases in the middle. Here the CDR3 reads CASSFTGSSYEYYF. CDR3 coding DNA: TGTGCCAGCAGTTTTACGGGTTCCTCCTACGAGTACTACTTC.

To note about this clonotype: Because it lacks the conserved phenylalanine or tryptophan at the end, this CDR3 is likely a read error. J is TRBJ2-3 and V is TRBV29-1, with TRBD2 matching 7 bases. CDR1 is SQVTM and CDR2 is ANQGSEA in the germline V gene. This CDR3 has 15 amino acids. The CDR3 reads CNVESGAGITDTQYL. The CDR3 bases are TGCAACGTTGAGAGCGGGGCCGGCATCACAGATACGCAGTATTTA.

With respect to this clonotype: With a much larger clone just one base away, this may be a read error. V and J are TRBV7-8 and TRBJ2-7; D not resolved. The CDR3 runs to 15 residues. V was trimmed by 3 bases and J by 5 bases, leaving 17 bases between them. Per the germline V gene, CDR1 is SGHVS and CDR2 is FQNEAQ. The CDR3 here is CASSFRASFNHEQYF. The CDR3 coding sequence is TGTGCCAGCAGCTTCCGTGCTAGTTTTAACCACGAGCAGTACTTC.

Details on this clonotype: One junction end does not reproduce the germline sequence, and a read error may be involved. The chain employs TRBV28 and TRBJ1-2; D gene ambiguous. This CDR3 is 13 amino acids long. Germline V gene sequence: CDR1 MDHEN, CDR2 SYDVKM. The CDR3 protein is CTSSLMVGYGYTF. The CDR3 region has the DNA TGTACCAGCAGTTTAATGGTCGGCTATGGCTACACCTTC.

As to this clonotype: Since the CDR3 does not end with the conserved phenylalanine or tryptophan, this likely comes from a read error. The DNA is omitted, as the CDR3 cannot be located on it reliably, and the CDR3 follows TCRdb's listing. The gene calls are TRBV6-1 and TRBJ2-6; the DNA was not compared with TRBD1, the D call given in the table. Germline assignment: CDR1 MNHNS and CDR2 SASEGT. The CDR3 spans 18 amino acids, including both terminal residues. The CDR3 sequence: CASSGYRGPTSGANVPTL.

CDR3 sequence reads: CSNRQIDGYTF. The CDR3 DNA follows: TGCAGCAATCGACAGATCGATGGCTACACCTTC. The chain combines TRBV29-1 with TRBJ1-2, with D perhaps matching TRBD1 (5 bases). This CDR3 is built from 11 residues. CDR1 and CDR2 from the germline V gene are SQVTM and ANQGSEA. The V end lost 8 bases, the J end lost 6 bases, and 13 bases lay between the germline ends. The full variable domain, its missing parts supplied by reference TRBV29-1 and TRBJ1-2, is SAVISQKPSRDICQRGTSLTIQCQVDSQVTMMFWYRQQPGQSLTLIATANQGSEATYESGFVIDKFPISRPNLTFSTLTVSNMSPEDSSIYLCSNRQIDGYTFGSGTRLTVV.

Details on this clonotype: The junction differs from germline at one of its ends, possibly a read error. The chain joins TRBV4-2 to TRBJ2-1, with TRBD2 matching over 9 bases. Germline loops: CDR1 LGHNA, CDR2 YNFKEQ. This CDR3 comprises 16 residues. The CDR3 is CANSQVTSGSYNEQFF. The CDR3 bases are TGTGCCAACAGCCAAGTGACTAGCGGATCCTACAATGAGCAGTTCTTC.

About this clonotype itself: A read error is likely, as this CDR3 ends without the conserved phenylalanine or tryptophan. The chain uses TRBV11-2 and TRBJ1-5, with a tentative D call TRBD1 (5 bases). The CDR3 length is 16 residues. Germline-derived CDR1 and CDR2 are SGHAT and FQNNGV. Trimming cost V 5 bases and J 4 bases, with 18 bases left between them. The DNA of the CDR3 is TGTGCCAGCAGCCTAAAAGGGGAATTGACGAATCAGCCCCAGCATGAT. Its protein is CASSLKGELTNQPQHD.